The present entry profiles one T cell receptor beta chain with its context. No antigen is known for it. DNA at around 210 ng, around 30,000 T cell genomes, went into sorted-subset replicate PCRs. Data came from immunoSEQ multiplex PCR; TCRdb stores just in-frame clones and leaves some out. The data show fewer than 3 million clones, with about nine tenths seen just once and 0.37% held by the top ten. The sample originates from a study of shared clonotypes between healthy human individuals. Germline V gene sequence: CDR1 MGHRA, CDR2 YSYEKL. The CDR3 sequence is 13 residues long. V was shortened by 3 bases and J by 5 bases, with 8 bases between the two germline ends. Study-wide results and limits: Only blood samples were collected, and tissue repertoires likely differ.

J is TRBJ2-1 and V is TRBV4-1, with D unclear. The sample taken for sequencing was naive CD4+ T cells from PBMCs. Specified subset: CD45RA+ positively selected. The sequence was obtained from a man aged 18 to 35 in good health. Some clones in this sample may be carry-over from other donors' samples. The DNA of the CDR3 is TGCGCCAGCAGCCACCCGCCCCACAATGAGCAGTTCTTC. Its protein is CASSHPPHNEQFF.